The sequence of this T cell receptor (beta chain) was determined in a study of Ad26.COV2.S vaccination and SARS-CoV-2 variants. Study-level information: A participant enrolled in the COV1001 Ad26.COV2.S trial arm provided the sample. Once, or twice with 56 days between doses, Ad26.COV2.S was given intramuscularly.

Using immunoSEQ multiplex PCR, the repertoire was profiled, and TCRdb retains in-frame clones only, with some absent. The table lists roughly 350,000 clones, more than 75% of them singletons, with 3.4% in the top ten. J gave up 4 bases and V 5 bases, and 12 bases lay outside the gene matches. The CDR3 length is 16 residues. Germline V gene data show CDR1 as SGHTA and CDR2 as FQGTGA. Treatment here: some 20 received Ad26.COV2.S at low or high dose, single or two shots; 5 received placebo; per-sample allocation not given. Repertoires come from day 63 after the first vaccine or placebo injection. Based in Boston, the donor was an adult of 18-55 years.

The chain joins TRBV7-3 to TRBJ1-2, with 8 bases lining up with TRBD1. The clonotype originates from a person aged 18 to 59 who received the Ad26.COV2.S COVID-19 vaccine or a placebo. The sample was peripheral blood, taken in a trial of Ad26.COV2.S vaccine versus placebo. As DNA, the CDR3 is TGTGCCAGCAGCCCCGGGGGGACAGGACTGAGCTATGGCTACACCTTC. This codes for CASSPGGTGLSYGYTF.